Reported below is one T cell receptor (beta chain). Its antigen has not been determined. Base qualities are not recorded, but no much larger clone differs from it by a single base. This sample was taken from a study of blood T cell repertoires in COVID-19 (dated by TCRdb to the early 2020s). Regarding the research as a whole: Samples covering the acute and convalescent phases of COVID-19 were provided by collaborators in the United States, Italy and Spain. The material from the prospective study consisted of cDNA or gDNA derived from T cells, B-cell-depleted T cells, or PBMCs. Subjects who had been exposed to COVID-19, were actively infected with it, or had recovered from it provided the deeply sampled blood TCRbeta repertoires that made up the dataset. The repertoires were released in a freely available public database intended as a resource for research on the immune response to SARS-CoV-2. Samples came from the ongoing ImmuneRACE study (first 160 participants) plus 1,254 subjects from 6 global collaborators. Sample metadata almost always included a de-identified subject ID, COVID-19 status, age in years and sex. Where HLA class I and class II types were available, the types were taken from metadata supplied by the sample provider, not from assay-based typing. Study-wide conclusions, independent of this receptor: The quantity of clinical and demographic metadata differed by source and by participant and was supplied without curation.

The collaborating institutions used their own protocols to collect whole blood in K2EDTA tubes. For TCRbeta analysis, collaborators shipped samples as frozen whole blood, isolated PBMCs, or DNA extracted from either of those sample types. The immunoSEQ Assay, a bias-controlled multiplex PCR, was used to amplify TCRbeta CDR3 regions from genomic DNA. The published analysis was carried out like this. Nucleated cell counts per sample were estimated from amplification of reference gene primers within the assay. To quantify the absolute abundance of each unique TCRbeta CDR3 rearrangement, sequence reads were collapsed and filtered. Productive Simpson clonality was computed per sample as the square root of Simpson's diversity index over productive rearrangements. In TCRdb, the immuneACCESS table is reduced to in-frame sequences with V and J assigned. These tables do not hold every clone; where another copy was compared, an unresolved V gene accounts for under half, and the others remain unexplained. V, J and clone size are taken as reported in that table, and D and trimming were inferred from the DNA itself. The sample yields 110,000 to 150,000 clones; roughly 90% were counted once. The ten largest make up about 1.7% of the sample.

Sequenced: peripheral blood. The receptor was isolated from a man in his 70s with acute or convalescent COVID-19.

The CDR3 here reads CASSQEVGGAGETQYF. The nucleotide sequence is TGTGCCAGCAGCCAAGAGGTGGGAGGGGCCGGGGAGACCCAGTACTTC. This receptor chain uses TRBV4-2 and TRBJ2-5; the central 7 bases match TRBD2. From cysteine to phenylalanine, the CDR3 is 16 amino acids long. The only DNA kept is the CDR3, 48 bases in frame from the first base. Trimmed from V: 0 bases; trimmed from J: 5 bases; junction bases lacking a gene match: 9. As encoded in the germline V gene, CDR1 is LGHNA while CDR2 is YNFKEQ.